Below are 8 T cell receptor beta chains sequenced from a single sample in a study of blood T cell repertoires in COVID-19. The data were produced by immunoSEQ multiplex PCR, yet TCRdb's version contains in-frame clones alone and is incomplete. The sample lists around 220,000 clones; 75% to 95% were seen once. Sequencing input: PBMCs or T cells enriched from blood (not recorded which). These TCRs come from a woman in her late teens or twenties who had recovered from COVID-19.

The chain uses TRBV13 and TRBJ2-5; 10 positions agree with TRBD1. The CDR3 contains 14 residues. V was clipped by 4 bases and J by 5 bases; unmatched bases: 4. Germline V CDR1 and CDR2: PRHDT, FYEKMQ (reference sequence). The DNA for the CDR3 is TGTGCCAGCAGCTGGACAGGGGGTCGCGAGACCCAGTACTTC. This gives the protein CASSWTGGRETQYF.

J is TRBJ2-1 and V is TRBV5-4; D uncertain. Germline V gene data show CDR1 as SGHNT and CDR2 as YYREEE (reference sequence). The CDR3 length is 15 residues. V was trimmed by 0 bases and J by 4 bases, leaving 11 bases between them. The CDR3 DNA is TGTGCCAGCAGCTTGGTGTCAGTAAAATACAATGAGCAGTTCTTC. It encodes CASSLVSVKYNEQFF.

V and J are TRBV11-2 and TRBJ2-3; D is perhaps TRBD2 (6 bases). There are 15 residues in the CDR3. The V end lost 5 bases, the J end lost 0 bases, and 12 bases lay between the germline ends. Germline V lookup: CDR1 SGHAT, CDR2 FQNNGV. The CDR3 is CASSRDFSSTDTQYF. The CDR3 DNA follows: TGTGCCAGCAGCCGGGACTTTTCTAGCACAGATACGCAGTATTTT.

In nucleotides, the CDR3 is TGTGCCAGCAGCTCCTCGGCAGGGGGTATTTCGGAGACCCAGTACTTC. This codes for CASSSSAGGISETQYF. The chain recombines TRBV5-4 with TRBJ2-5, with TRBD1 matching over 7 bases. Germline V gene lookup returns CDR1 SGHNT and CDR2 YYREEE (reference sequence). Losses at the gene ends were 3 bases for V and 5 bases for J; bases not matched to a gene: 13. This CDR3 region has 16 residues. The variable domain in full, completed from reference TRBV5-4 and TRBJ2-5, reads ETGVTQSPTHLIKTRGQQVTLRCSSQSGHNTVSWYQQALGQGPQFIFQYYREEENGRGNFPPRFSGLQFPNYSSELNVNALELDDSALYLCASSSSAGGISETQYFGPGTRLLVL.

This clone was recorded only once. The rearrangement uses TRBV3-1 (or the pseudogene TRBV3-2) and TRBJ2-5, with 14 positions matching TRBD2. This CDR3 is 15 amino acids long. The V gene end was trimmed by 4 bases and the J gene end by 4 bases; junction bases not matched to a gene: 2. Germline-derived CDR1 and CDR2 are LGHDT and YNNKEL (reference sequence). CDR3 protein: CASSRLAGGPETQYF. CDR3 bases: TGTGCCAGCAGCCGACTAGCGGGAGGGCCAGAGACCCAGTACTTC.

A remark on this clone: An end of the junction does not agree with germline; a read error may underlie this. The rearrangement links TRBV27 to TRBJ2-7, with TRBD1 matching 9 bases. The CDR3 is 13 amino acids. The germline gives CDR1 MNHEY, CDR2 SMNVEV (reference sequence). The CDR3 DNA sequence: TGTGCCAGCAGTTTCCTTGACGGGACAGGGCTTGCTTTC. Translating gives CASSFLDGTGLAF.

This clone was recorded once. The chain employs TRBV11-2 and TRBJ2-3; D might be TRBD2 (6 bases). The CDR3 covers 15 residues. Trimming cost V 4 bases and J 0 bases, with 11 bases left between them. CDR1 and CDR2 (germline): SGHAT, FQNNGV. CDR3 sequence (DNA): TGTGCCAGCAGCTATCAGGGACTTAGCACAGATACGCAGTATTTT. This gives the protein CASSYQGLSTDTQYF.

V and J are TRBV2 and TRBJ2-5, with 10 bases identical to TRBD2. This CDR3 spans 15 amino acids. Germline V gives CDR1 SNHLY, CDR2 FYNNEI. J was trimmed by 2 bases and V by 1 base; bases with no gene match: 1. CDR3 coding DNA: TGTGCCAGCAGTGAAGGGACTAGCGGACAAGAGACCCAGTACTTC. Its protein is CASSEGTSGQETQYF.